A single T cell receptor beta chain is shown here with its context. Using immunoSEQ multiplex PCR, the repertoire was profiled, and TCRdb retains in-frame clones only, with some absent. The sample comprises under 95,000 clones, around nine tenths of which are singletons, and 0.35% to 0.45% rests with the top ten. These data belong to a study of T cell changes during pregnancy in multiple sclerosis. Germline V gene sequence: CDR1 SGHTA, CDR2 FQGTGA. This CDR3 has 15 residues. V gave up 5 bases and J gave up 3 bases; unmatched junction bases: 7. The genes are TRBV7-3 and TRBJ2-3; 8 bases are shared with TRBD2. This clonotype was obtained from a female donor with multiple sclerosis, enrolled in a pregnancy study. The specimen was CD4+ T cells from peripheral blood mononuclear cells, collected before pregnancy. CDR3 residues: CASSPSGGRTDTQYF. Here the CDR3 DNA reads TGTGCCAGCAGCCCCAGCGGGGGTAGGACAGATACGCAGTATTTT. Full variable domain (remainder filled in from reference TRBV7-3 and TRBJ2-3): GAGVSQTPSNKVTEKGKYVELRCDPISGHTALYWYRQSLGQGPEFLIYFQGTGAADDSGLPNDRFFAVRPEGSVSTLKIQRTERGDSAVYLCASSPSGGRTDTQYFGPGTRLTVL.